These 5 T cell receptor beta chains originate from one sample sequenced in a study of OX40 agonist ivuxolimab in advanced cancers. This table comes from immunoSEQ multiplex PCR, and its TCRdb copy is limited to in-frame clones, with some not included. The data show roughly 32,000 clones, around nine tenths seen once. Sequenced material: CD4+ or CD8+ T cells sorted from blood, taken in a trial of the OX40 agonist ivuxolimab. The source is an adult with an advanced solid tumor such as melanoma, head and neck, liver or kidney cancer.

V and J are TRBV30 and TRBJ2-1; no clear D. V lost 0 bases and J lost 9, with 9 bases in between. This CDR3 has 12 amino acids. Germline V CDR1 and CDR2: GTSNPN, SVGIG (reference sequence). The CDR3 nucleotides read TGTGCCTGGAGTGTAAAAGACGGTGAGCAGTTCTTC. Protein: CAWSVKDGEQFF.

The chain has TRBV7-2 and TRBJ2-5, with D perhaps matching TRBD2 (7 bases). Germline V gene sequence: CDR1 SGHTA, CDR2 FQGNSA. Trimming left V 1 base short and J 1 base short, with 10 bases between. The CDR3 sequence is 15 residues long. In DNA, the CDR3 is TGTGCCAGCAGCTTAGGGGGGGGCCTCCAAGAGACCCAGTACTTC. This translates into CASSLGGGLQETQYF.

The chain recombines TRBV7-3 with TRBJ2-1; D may be TRBD2 (6 bases). The germline V and J ends were trimmed by 4 bases and 6 bases, with 19 bases remaining between them. CDR1 and CDR2 (germline): SGHTA, FQGTGA. The CDR3 is made up of 16 amino acids. CDR3 loop: CASSSTSWGYLNEQFF. In nucleotides, the CDR3 is TGTGCCAGCAGCTCTACTAGCTGGGGGTATCTCAATGAGCAGTTCTTC. Supplemented by reference TRBV7-3 and TRBJ2-1, the full variable domain reads GAGVSQTPSNKVTEKGKYVELRCDPISGHTALYWYRQSLGQGPEFLIYFQGTGAADDSGLPNDRFFAVRPEGSVSTLKIQRTERGDSAVYLCASSSTSWGYLNEQFFGPGTRLTVL.

The chain links TRBV7-9 to TRBJ1-5, with TRBD1 identical over 7 bases. The V gene's germline CDR1 is SEHNR and CDR2 FQNEAQ (reference sequence). The CDR3 is 16 amino acids. J was trimmed by 6 bases and V by 2 bases; bases with no gene match: 10. CDR3 region: CASSLRGDREGQPQHF. The CDR3 DNA reads TGTGCCAGCAGCTTAAGAGGCGACAGGGAGGGTCAGCCCCAGCATTTT.

This clone came up a few times. This chain connects TRBV15 to TRBJ1-1; D call uncertain. The CDR3 runs to 14 residues. Germline CDR1 is LNHNV and CDR2 is YYDKDF (reference sequence). V shed 3 bases and J shed 2 bases, with 10 bases lying between them. The CDR3 region has the DNA TGTGCCACCAGCAGCGGGCTGGTAAACACTGAAGCTTTCTTT. It yields the protein CATSSGLVNTEAFF.